The 29 T cell receptor beta chains in this list originate from one sample, sequenced in a study of identical twins. TCRdb recomputed calls from the 5' RACE reads with MiXCR, one row per CDR3 protein. The data contain 350,000 to 450,000 distinct CDR3 sequences, approximately 17% of them singletons. The sequencing sample was made of naive T cells sorted from blood. These receptor sequences come from a man aged 45-60 years in good health.

This clonotype appeared a few times. The chain couples TRBV20-1 to TRBJ2-7, with a possible D match to TRBD2 (6 bases). The CDR3 spans 12 residues. The V gene's germline CDR1 is DFQATT and CDR2 SNEGSKA (reference sequence). The ends were cut back, 2 bases at V and 7 bases at J, with 12 bases in the middle. This chain's CDR3 is CSARLAAGEQYF. In DNA, the CDR3 is TGCAGTGCTAGATTGGCTGCGGGGGAGCAGTACTTC.

The CDR3 DNA is TGTGCCAGGCTGAGGGTCCTGACTTTC. It encodes CARLRVLTF. V and J are TRBV6-5 and TRBJ2-6; D is uncertain. The CDR3 loop spans 9 amino acids. Trimming stripped 9 bases from V and 13 bases from J, with 7 bases between. The V gene's germline CDR1 is MNHEY and CDR2 SVGAGI.

This clonotype was observed at least ten times. The V and J genes are TRBV20-1 and TRBJ2-7, with 8 bases aligning to TRBD1. Per germline, CDR1 DFQATT and CDR2 SNEGSKA (reference sequence). The CDR3 has 13 residues. The CDR3 coding sequence is TGCAGCCGATCCGGGACAGGTGCGGGAGAGCAGTACTTC. It yields the protein CSRSGTGAGEQYF.

The V call is TRBV7-2, the J call TRBJ2-4; D remains unclear. The germline V and J ends were trimmed by 1 base and 5 bases, with 9 bases remaining between them. The CDR3 length is 14 residues. Germline loops: CDR1 SGHTA, CDR2 FQGNSA. The CDR3 protein is CASSLGPGENIQYF. The CDR3 DNA reads as TGTGCCAGCAGCTTAGGACCAGGCGAAAACATTCAGTACTTC.

This clonotype was detected only a few times. The chain is built from TRBV5-6 and TRBJ2-1; 10 nucleotides line up with TRBD1. CDR1 and CDR2 (germline): SGHDT, YYEEEE. This CDR3 is built from 15 residues. The V and J ends lost 3 bases and 8 bases, in that order; junction bases with no gene match: 8. The CDR3: CASSSPGQGLHEQFF. The DNA for the CDR3 is TGTGCCAGCAGCTCGCCGGGACAGGGGCTTCATGAGCAGTTCTTC.

This clonotype was found a few times. The CDR3 DNA sequence: TGCAGCGTTGAAGGTCACCCTATTGGCGGGAGAGTTTACGAGCAGTACTTC. Its protein product is CSVEGHPIGGRVYEQYF. The chain joins TRBV29-1 to TRBJ2-7, with 7 bases that match TRBD2. This CDR3 has 17 amino acids. Germline CDR1 SQVTM, CDR2 ANQGSEA. V lost 1 base, J lost 4 bases, and 16 bases stayed unmatched.

This clonotype was seen at least ten times. This chain joins TRBV29-1 and TRBJ1-1; tentatively, D is TRBD1 (6 bases). There are 15 residues in the CDR3. In germline, CDR1 is SQVTM, CDR2 ANQGSEA. Trimming removed 6 bases at V and 7 bases at J, with 24 bases between. CDR3 amino acids: CSVPRGAFPFDEAFF. CDR3 sequence (DNA): TGCAGCGTCCCCAGGGGAGCCTTCCCCTTCGATGAAGCTTTCTTT.

The chain joins TRBV7-9 to TRBJ2-7; 12 nucleotides align to TRBD2. Germline values: CDR1 SEHNR, CDR2 FQNEAQ (reference sequence). The CDR3 is 16 amino acids. V gave up 5 bases and J gave up 5 bases; unmatched junction bases: 10. The CDR3 DNA reads as TGTGCCAGCAGCCGAGGGACTAGCGGGTTTTTCGACGAGCAGTACTTC. Its protein product is CASSRGTSGFFDEQYF. Together with reference TRBV7-9 and TRBJ2-7, the CDR3 gives the full variable domain: DTGVSQNPRHKITKRGQNVTFRCDPISEHNRLYWYRQTLGQGPEFLTYFQNEAQLEKSRLLSDRFSAERPKGSFSTLEIQRTEQGDSAMYLCASSRGTSGFFDEQYFGPGTRLTVT.

This clonotype has more than one count but fewer than ten. This rearrangement joins TRBV4-3 to TRBJ1-4, with unresolved D. The CDR3 consists of 16 residues. Germline values: CDR1 LGHNA, CDR2 YSLEER. With 1 base removed from V and 8 bases from J, the gap between germline ends came to 17 bases. The DNA for the CDR3 is TGCGCCAGCAGCCAAGCTAAGGGCCGGGATTCCGAAAAACTGTTTTTT. Translating it yields CASSQAKGRDSEKLFF.

The chain couples TRBV12-3 or TRBV12-4 to TRBJ2-5; 8 bases fit TRBD1. The V segment lost 6 bases and the J segment 4 bases; nucleotides outside the gene matches: 4. The CDR3 extends over 13 amino acids. The DNA for the CDR3 is TGTGCCAGCAGCTTCGACAGGGGAGAGACCCAGTACTTC. It codes for CASSFDRGETQYF.

This clonotype was found many times. The rearrangement links TRBV5-1 to TRBJ2-2; perhaps TRBD2 as D (5 bases). The CDR3 sequence is 14 residues long. The ends were cut back, 4 bases at V and 3 bases at J, with 10 bases in the middle. Germline CDR1 reads SGHRS; CDR2 reads YFSETQ. In DNA form, the CDR3 reads TGCGCCAGCAGCCCTGGCGGGTACACCGGGGAGCTGTTTTTT. Translated, it gives CASSPGGYTGELFF.

This chain uses TRBV3-1 with TRBJ2-3, with 8 bases identical to TRBD2. This CDR3 contains 15 residues. Trimming at V came to 1 base and at J to 5 bases, leaving 5 bases not matched to a gene. Germline CDR1 is LGHDT and CDR2 is YNNKEL (reference sequence). The CDR3 nucleotides are TGTGCCAGCAGCCAAGTGGTCCTAGCGGGAGATACGCAGTATTTT. Translation: CASSQVVLAGDTQYF.

A word on this clonotype: A clone one base away is much larger, so this may be a read error. The chain employs TRBV11-2 and TRBJ2-7, with TRBD2 matching 10 bases. Germline CDR1 is SGHAT and CDR2 is FQNNGV. The length of the CDR3 is 15 residues. Trimming cost V 2 bases and J 3 bases; bases outside gene matches: 4. The CDR3 sequence: CASSLWTSGYYEQYF. DNA of the CDR3: TGTGCCAGCAGCTTATGGACTAGCGGTTACTACGAGCAGTACTTC.

This clonotype was detected only a few times. The genes are TRBV4-2 and TRBJ1-4; the D is unclear. Germline CDR1 is LGHNA and CDR2 is YNFKEQ. The CDR3 is 13 amino acids. Trimming stripped 2 bases from V and 7 bases from J, with 8 bases between. As DNA, the CDR3 is TGTGCCAGCAGCCAATTAGGGAGTGAAAAACTGTTTTTT. It yields the protein CASSQLGSEKLFF.

This clonotype was counted only a few times. The rearrangement joins TRBV4-3 to TRBJ2-1; 9 bases are shared with TRBD2. With 0 bases clipped from V and 2 bases from J, the junction kept 11 bases outside the gene matches. CDR3 length: 19 amino acids. Germline-derived CDR1 and CDR2 are LGHNA and YSLEER. This CDR3 is CASSQEGVSRGGAYNEQFF. The DNA of the CDR3 is TGCGCCAGCAGCCAAGAAGGGGTGTCGCGGGGGGGCGCCTACAATGAGCAGTTCTTC.

A few counts support this clonotype. V and J are TRBV28 and TRBJ1-2; D not resolved. The CDR3 has 13 residues. Per germline, CDR1 MDHEN and CDR2 SYDVKM. V was pared by 6 bases and J by 4 bases, with 12 bases between. The CDR3 coding sequence is TGTGCCAGCAGCTTGACACCTGTCTATGGCTACACCTTC. Protein product: CASSLTPVYGYTF.

This clonotype has only a few counts. The rearrangement links TRBV12-3 or TRBV12-4 to TRBJ2-3, with TRBD2 matching over 11 bases. V trimming: 3 bases; J trimming: 4 bases; junction bases outside the gene matches: 12. This CDR3 has 18 residues. The CDR3 DNA follows: TGTGCCAGCAGTTTGAACCCTGGGCTAGCGGGGGGCTCAGATACGCAGTATTTT. Translating gives CASSLNPGLAGGSDTQYF.

The rearrangement links TRBV12-3 or TRBV12-4 to TRBJ2-3; tentatively, D is TRBD1 (6 bases). The CDR3 sequence is 16 residues long. Trimming took off 2 bases at V and 3 bases at J, with 15 bases between the two ends. In nucleotides, the CDR3 is TGTGCCAGCAGTTTAAGGCAGGGGCACGGAACAGATACGCAGTATTTT. Amino acids: CASSLRQGHGTDTQYF.

The genes are TRBV29-1 and TRBJ2-5; D may be TRBD2 (7 bases). CDR1 is SQVTM, CDR2 ANQGSEA, per germline. The CDR3 is made up of 15 amino acids. The V end lost 5 bases, the J end lost 2 bases, and 18 bases lay between the germline ends. The CDR3 region has the DNA TGCAGCGTTAGGGGGGGGCCTCCAAAGCAAGAGACCCAGTACTTC. Translation gives CSVRGGPPKQETQYF.

This clonotype was counted many times. The rearrangement links TRBV25-1 to TRBJ2-7, with 8 bases identical to TRBD2. This CDR3 comprises 12 residues. The germline CDR1 and CDR2 sequences are MGHDK and SYGVNS. The CDR3 loop is CAPLRGAYEQYF. The CDR3 coding sequence is TGTGCTCCTTTGCGGGGGGCCTACGAGCAGTACTTC.

The rearrangement links TRBV7-2 to TRBJ2-5, with TRBD1 matching over 9 bases. Germline V gives CDR1 SGHTA, CDR2 FQGNSA. The CDR3 sequence is 15 residues long. J was trimmed by 2 bases and V by 5 bases; bases with no gene match: 6. CDR3 in DNA: TGTGCCAGCAGCCGCGACAGGGGGGGTCAAGAGACCCAGTACTTC. The encoded protein is CASSRDRGGQETQYF.

The rearrangement joins TRBV7-6 to TRBJ2-5; weak D call: TRBD1 (8 bases). This CDR3 region has 15 residues. Trimming pared 3 bases from V and 5 bases from J, leaving 16 bases between. Germline assignment: CDR1 SGHVS and CDR2 FNYEAQ. The CDR3 sequence is CASSFTGGGEETQYF. The DNA of the CDR3 is TGTGCCAGCAGCTTCACAGGGGGAGGGGAGGAGACCCAGTACTTC.

The V gene is TRBV7-9, the J gene TRBJ2-4; TRBD1 might be the D (6 bases). Per the germline V gene, CDR1 is SEHNR and CDR2 is FQNEAQ (reference sequence). This CDR3 comprises 14 residues. Trimming cost V 6 bases and J 6 bases, with 15 bases left between them. CDR3 in DNA: TGTGCCAGCAGTGATCCGGGACATCCAAACATTCAGTACTTC. Amino acid sequence: CASSDPGHPNIQYF.

This chain joins TRBV11-2 and TRBJ2-1; 16 positions agree with TRBD2. The CDR3 totals 15 residues. V was pared by 8 bases and J by 10 bases, with 8 bases of the junction left unmatched. Germline V gene data show CDR1 as SGHAT and CDR2 as FQNNGV. The CDR3 region has the DNA TGTGCCAGCGGGGGACTAGCGGGAGGGCCTGGGGAGCAGTTCTTC. Amino acid sequence: CASGGLAGGPGEQFF.

This clonotype was seen repeatedly, ten times or more. The gene calls are TRBV6-5 and TRBJ2-3, with TRBD2 identical over 8 bases. The CDR3 sequence is 15 residues long. With 2 bases clipped from V and 6 bases from J, the junction kept 7 bases outside the gene matches. The V gene's germline CDR1 is MNHEY and CDR2 SVGAGI. CDR3 sequence reads: CASSYTGTRGDTQYF. DNA for the CDR3: TGTGCCAGCAGTTACACCGGGACTAGAGGGGATACGCAGTATTTT.

This clonotype was observed many times. CDR3 residues: CAILGGTDTQYF. The CDR3 DNA is TGTGCCATCCTGGGGGGCACAGATACGCAGTATTTT. The V call is TRBV2, the J call TRBJ2-3, with D perhaps matching TRBD1 or TRBD2 (5 bases each). Germline V lookup: CDR1 SNHLY, CDR2 FYNNEI. The CDR3 has 12 residues. V was clipped by 10 bases and J by 1 base, with 9 bases between them.

Details on this clonotype: This may stem from a read error, because a much larger clone lies one nucleotide away. The chain is built from TRBV12-3 or TRBV12-4 and TRBJ2-6; D is unclear. The CDR3 is 15 amino acids. Deletions cut 3 bases from V and 0 bases from J, with 6 bases between. Here the CDR3 DNA reads TGTGCCAGCAGTTTTTGGGGCTCTGGGGCCAACGTCCTGACTTTC. It specifies CASSFWGSGANVLTF.

The rearrangement links TRBV4-3 to TRBJ1-4; D might be TRBD1 (5 bases). This CDR3 comprises 15 residues. Germline assignment: CDR1 LGHNA and CDR2 YSLEER. The V gene lost 4 bases and the J gene lost 4 bases, with 13 bases spanning the gap. In nucleotides, the CDR3 is TGCGCCAGCAGCCCAAGAGCCCAGGGTAATGAAAAACTGTTTTTT. This codes for CASSPRAQGNEKLFF.

This rearrangement joins TRBV5-1 to TRBJ1-2; 9 bases are shared with TRBD1. CDR1 and CDR2 from the germline V gene are SGHRS and YFSETQ. With 4 bases clipped from V and 1 base from J, the junction kept 5 bases outside the gene matches. This CDR3 contains 15 residues. The CDR3 sequence is CASSPGDRVNYGYTF. The CDR3 coding sequence is TGCGCCAGCAGCCCTGGGGACAGGGTTAACTATGGCTACACCTTC.